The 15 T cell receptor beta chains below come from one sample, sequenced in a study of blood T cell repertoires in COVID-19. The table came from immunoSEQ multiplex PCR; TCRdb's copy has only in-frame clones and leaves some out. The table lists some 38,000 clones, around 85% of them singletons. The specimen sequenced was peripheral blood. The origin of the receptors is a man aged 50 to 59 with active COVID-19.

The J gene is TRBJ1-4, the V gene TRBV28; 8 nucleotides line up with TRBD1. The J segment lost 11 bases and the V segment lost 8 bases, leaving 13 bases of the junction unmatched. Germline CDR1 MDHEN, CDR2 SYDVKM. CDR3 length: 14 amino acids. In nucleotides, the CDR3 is TGTGCCAGCCGACCAGGACAGGGTAGGAGGAAACTGTTTTTT. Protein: CASRPGQGRRKLFF.

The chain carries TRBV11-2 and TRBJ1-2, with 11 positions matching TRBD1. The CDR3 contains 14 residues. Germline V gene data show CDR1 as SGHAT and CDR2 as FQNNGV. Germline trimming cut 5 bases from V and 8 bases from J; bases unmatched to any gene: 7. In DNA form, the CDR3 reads TGTGCCAGCAGCCCCGGACAGGGGGCGAGAGGCTACACCTTC. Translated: CASSPGQGARGYTF.

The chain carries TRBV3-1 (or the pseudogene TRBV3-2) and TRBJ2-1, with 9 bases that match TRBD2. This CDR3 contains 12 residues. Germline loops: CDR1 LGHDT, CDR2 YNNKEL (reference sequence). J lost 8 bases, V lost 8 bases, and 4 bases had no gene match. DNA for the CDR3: TGTGCCAGCGGACTAGCGTACCATGAGCAGTTCTTC. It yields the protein CASGLAYHEQFF.

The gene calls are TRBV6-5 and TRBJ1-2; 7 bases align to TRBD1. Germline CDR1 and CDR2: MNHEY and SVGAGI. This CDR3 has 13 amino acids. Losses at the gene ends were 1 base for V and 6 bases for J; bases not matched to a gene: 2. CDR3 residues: CASSYYQGDGYTF. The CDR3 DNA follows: TGTGCCAGCAGTTACTACCAGGGGGATGGCTACACCTTC.

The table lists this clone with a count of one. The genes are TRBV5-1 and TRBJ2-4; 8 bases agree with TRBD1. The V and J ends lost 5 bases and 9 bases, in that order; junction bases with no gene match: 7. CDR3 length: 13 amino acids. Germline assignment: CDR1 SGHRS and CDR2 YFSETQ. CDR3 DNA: TGCGCCAGCAGTACCGGACAGGGAGGCATTCAGTACTTC. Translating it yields CASSTGQGGIQYF.

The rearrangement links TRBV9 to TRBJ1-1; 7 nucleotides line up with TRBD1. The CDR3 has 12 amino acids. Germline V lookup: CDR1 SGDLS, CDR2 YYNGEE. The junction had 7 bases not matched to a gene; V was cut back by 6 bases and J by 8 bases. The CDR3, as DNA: TGTGCCAGCACCAACCAGGGGGAAGAAGCTTTCTTT. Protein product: CASTNQGEEAFF.

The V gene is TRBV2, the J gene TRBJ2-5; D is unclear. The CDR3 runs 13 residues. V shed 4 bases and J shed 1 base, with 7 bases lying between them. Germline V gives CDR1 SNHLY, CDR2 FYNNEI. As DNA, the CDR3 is TGTGCCAGCAGTGTACACAGCCAAGAGACCCAGTACTTC. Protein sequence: CASSVHSQETQYF.

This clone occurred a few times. The CDR3 DNA reads as TGCAGTGCTAGTTCCGGCGGGGGTAAAGAGACCCAGTACTTC. Its translation: CSASSGGGKETQYF. The rearrangement links TRBV20-1 to TRBJ2-5; 7 nucleotides match TRBD2. Losses at the gene ends were 3 bases for V and 3 bases for J; bases not matched to a gene: 7. Germline loops: CDR1 DFQATT, CDR2 SNEGSKA (reference sequence). The CDR3 is made up of 14 amino acids.

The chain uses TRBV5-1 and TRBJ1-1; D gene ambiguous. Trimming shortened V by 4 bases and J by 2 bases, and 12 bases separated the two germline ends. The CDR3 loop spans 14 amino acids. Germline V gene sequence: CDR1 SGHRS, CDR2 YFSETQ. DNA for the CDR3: TGCGCCAGCAGCCGGGGAGCGAAAAACACTGAAGCTTTCTTT. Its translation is CASSRGAKNTEAFF.

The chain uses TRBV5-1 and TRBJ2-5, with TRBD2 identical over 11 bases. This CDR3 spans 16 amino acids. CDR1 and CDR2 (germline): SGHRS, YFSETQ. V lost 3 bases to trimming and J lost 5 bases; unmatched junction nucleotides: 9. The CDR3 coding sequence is TGCGCCAGCAGCTGGTTCAGACTAGCGGGGCGGGAGACCCAGTACTTC. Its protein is CASSWFRLAGRETQYF.

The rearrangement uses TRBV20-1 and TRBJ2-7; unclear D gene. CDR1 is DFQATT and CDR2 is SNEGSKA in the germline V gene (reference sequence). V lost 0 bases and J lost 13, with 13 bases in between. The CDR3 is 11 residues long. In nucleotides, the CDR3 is TGCAGTGCTAGAGATTATAGTAGTCGTTACTTC. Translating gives CSARDYSSRYF.

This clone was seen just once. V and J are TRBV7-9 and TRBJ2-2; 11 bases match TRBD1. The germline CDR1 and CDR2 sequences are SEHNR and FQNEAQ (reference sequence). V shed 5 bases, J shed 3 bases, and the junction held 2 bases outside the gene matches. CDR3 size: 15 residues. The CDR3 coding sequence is TGTGCCAGCAGCCTGGGACAGGGGGACACCGGGGAGCTGTTTTTT. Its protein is CASSLGQGDTGELFF.

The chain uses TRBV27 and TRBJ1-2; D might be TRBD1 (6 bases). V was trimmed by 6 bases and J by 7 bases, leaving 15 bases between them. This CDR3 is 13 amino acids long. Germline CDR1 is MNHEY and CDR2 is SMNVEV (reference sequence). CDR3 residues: CASRDHRDSGYTF. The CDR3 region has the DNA TGTGCCAGCAGGGACCACAGGGATAGTGGCTACACCTTC.

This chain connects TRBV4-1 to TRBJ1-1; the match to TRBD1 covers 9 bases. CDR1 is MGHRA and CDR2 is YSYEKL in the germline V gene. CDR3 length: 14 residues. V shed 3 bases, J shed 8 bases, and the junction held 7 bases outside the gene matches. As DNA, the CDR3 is TGCGCCAGCAGCCATTCGGACAGGGGCGGGGAAGCTTTCTTT. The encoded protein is CASSHSDRGGEAFF.

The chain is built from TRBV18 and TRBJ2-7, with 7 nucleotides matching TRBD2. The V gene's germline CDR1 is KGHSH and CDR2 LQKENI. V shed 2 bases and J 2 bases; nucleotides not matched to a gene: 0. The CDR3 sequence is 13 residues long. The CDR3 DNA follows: TGTGCCAGCTCACCAGGGACTACCTACGAGCAGTACTTC. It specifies CASSPGTTYEQYF.